The subject of this entry is one T cell receptor beta chain. Its antigen is not known. One end of the junction varies from germline; a read error may be responsible. MiXCR, run by TCRdb on the reads, gives a single entry per CDR3 protein. This table has roughly 920,000 distinct CDR3 sequences, roughly a third appearing once. This entry comes from a study of T cell repertoires in cytomegalovirus infection. Study-level information: Use of recently identified HLA-C-restricted and well-studied HLA-B-restricted CMV epitopes was part of the study. Through public TCR beta signatures, both CMV infection and matching HLA type were indicated.

Specimen: cultured CD8+ T cells from PBMCs, collected from culture after CMV antigen stimulation. The TCR comes from a human donor in good health (CMV status not recorded). Some clones in this sample may be carry-over from other donors' samples.

CDR3 amino acids: CVSSLGNSDEQYF. As DNA, the CDR3 is TGTGTCAGCAGCTTAGGGAATTCGGACGAGCAGTACTTC. This chain uses TRBV7-9 with TRBJ2-7; D remains unclear. The length of the CDR3 is 13 residues. CDR1 SEHNR and CDR2 FQNEAQ come from the germline V gene (reference sequence).